The subject of this entry is one T cell receptor (beta chain). The sample belongs to a study of blood T cell repertoires in COVID-19. Measured with immunoSEQ multiplex PCR; TCRdb has only the in-frame clones, and not every one. The repertoire holds approximately 350,000 clones, more than 80% seen once, with more than 0.95% in the top ten. Input material: peripheral blood. This clonotype was sampled from a man aged 40-55 years with acute or convalescent COVID-19.

The CDR3 loop reads CASSPTHEQFF. In DNA, the CDR3 is TGTGCCAGCAGCCCAACACATGAGCAGTTCTTC. V gene TRBV11-2 combines with J gene TRBJ2-1; D remains unclear. The V gene lost 5 bases and the J gene lost 8 bases, with 7 bases spanning the gap. Germline assignment: CDR1 SGHAT and CDR2 FQNNGV. The CDR3 is made up of 11 amino acids.